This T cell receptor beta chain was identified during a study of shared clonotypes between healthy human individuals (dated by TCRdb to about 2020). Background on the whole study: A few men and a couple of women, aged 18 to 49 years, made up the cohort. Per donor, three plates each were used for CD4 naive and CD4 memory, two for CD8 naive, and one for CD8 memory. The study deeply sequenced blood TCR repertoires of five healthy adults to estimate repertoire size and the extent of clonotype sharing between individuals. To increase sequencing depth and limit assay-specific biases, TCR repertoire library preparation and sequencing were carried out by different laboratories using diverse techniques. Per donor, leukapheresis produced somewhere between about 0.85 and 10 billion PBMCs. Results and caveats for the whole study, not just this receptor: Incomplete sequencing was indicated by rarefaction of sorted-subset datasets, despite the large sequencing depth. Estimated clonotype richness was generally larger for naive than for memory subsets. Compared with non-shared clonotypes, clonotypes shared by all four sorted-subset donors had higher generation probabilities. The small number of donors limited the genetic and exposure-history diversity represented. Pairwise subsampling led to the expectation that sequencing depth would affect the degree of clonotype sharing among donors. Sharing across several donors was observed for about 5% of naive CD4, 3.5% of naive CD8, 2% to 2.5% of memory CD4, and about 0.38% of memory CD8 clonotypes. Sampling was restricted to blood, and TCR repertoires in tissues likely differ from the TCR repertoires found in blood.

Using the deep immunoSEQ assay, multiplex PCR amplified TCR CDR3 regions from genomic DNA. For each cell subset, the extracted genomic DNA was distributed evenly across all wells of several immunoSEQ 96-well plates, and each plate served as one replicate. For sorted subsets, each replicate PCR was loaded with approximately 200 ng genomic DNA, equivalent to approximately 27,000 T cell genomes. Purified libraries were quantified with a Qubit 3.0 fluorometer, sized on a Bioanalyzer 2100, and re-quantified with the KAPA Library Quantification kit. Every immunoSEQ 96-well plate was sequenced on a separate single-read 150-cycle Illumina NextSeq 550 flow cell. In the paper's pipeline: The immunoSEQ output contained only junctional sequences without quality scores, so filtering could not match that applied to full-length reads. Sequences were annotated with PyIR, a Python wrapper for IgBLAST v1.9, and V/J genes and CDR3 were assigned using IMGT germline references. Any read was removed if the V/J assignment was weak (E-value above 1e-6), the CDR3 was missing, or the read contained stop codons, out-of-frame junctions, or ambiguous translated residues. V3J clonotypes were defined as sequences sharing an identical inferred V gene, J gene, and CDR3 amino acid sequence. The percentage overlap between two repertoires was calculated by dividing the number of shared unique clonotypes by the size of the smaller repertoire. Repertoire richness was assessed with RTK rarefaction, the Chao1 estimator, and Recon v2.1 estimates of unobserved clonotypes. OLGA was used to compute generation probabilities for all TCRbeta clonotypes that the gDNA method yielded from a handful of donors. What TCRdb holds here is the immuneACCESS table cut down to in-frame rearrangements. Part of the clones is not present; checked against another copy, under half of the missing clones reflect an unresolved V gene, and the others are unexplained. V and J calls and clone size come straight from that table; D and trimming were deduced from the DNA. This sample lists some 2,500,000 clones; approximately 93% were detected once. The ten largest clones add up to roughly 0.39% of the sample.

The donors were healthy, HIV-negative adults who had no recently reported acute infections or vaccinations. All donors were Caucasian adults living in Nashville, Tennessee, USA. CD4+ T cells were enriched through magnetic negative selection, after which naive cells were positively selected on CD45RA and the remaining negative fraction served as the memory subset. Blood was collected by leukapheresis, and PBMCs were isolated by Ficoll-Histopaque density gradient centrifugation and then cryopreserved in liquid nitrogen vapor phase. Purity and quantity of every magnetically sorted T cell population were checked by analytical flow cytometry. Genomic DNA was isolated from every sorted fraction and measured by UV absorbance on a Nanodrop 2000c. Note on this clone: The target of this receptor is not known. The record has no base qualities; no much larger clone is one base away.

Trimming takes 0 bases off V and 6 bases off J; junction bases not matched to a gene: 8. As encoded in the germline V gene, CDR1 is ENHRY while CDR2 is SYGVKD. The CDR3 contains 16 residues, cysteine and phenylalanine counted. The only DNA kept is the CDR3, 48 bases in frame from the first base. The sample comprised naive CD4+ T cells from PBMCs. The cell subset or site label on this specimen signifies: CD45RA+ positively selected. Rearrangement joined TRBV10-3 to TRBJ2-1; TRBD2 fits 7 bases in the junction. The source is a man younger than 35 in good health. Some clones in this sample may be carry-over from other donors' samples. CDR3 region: CAISESTSLVTNEQFF. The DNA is TGTGCCATCAGTGAGTCGACTAGCCTCGTCACCAATGAGCAGTTCTTC.